This TCR beta chain is from a study of early T cells in non-severe SARS-CoV-2 infection. On the study more broadly: Sequencing targeted bulk RNA from unsorted whole blood, leaving chains unpaired. General study points: Matching results from VDJdb favored anti-spike CD8 responses, leaving private and CD4 specificities undetected.

As regards this clonotype: Its target is unknown.

Trimming cost V 2 bases and J 6 bases, with 11 bases left between them. The CDR3 is made up of 13 amino acids. Attachment of unique molecular identifiers to individual cDNA molecules was performed. TCRdb recomputed calls from the 5' RACE reads with MiXCR, one row per CDR3 protein. The sample holds 80,000 to 95,000 distinct CDR3 sequences; roughly 15% are singletons and the top ten take approximately 5.1%. This rearrangement joins TRBV12-3 or TRBV12-4 to TRBJ2-7; tentatively, D is TRBD2 (5 bases). The sequencing here drew on whole blood, taken at baseline. The receptor was isolated from an adult who was a healthcare worker with PCR-confirmed SARS-CoV-2 infection or an uninfected control (not recorded which). CDR3 sequence: CASSLLGVVEQYF. In nucleotides, the CDR3 is TGTGCCAGCAGTTTATTGGGAGTTGTCGAGCAGTACTTC.